This T cell receptor beta chain was found in a study of chemoradiotherapy in HPV16-positive cancers. Study-level background: A couple of HPV16-positive patients' cells yielded candidate HPV-specific clones and common motifs. The study's findings and limits: During treatment, candidate HPV-specific clones and E7-related motifs expanded in tumor.

Clones were sequenced by immunoSEQ multiplex PCR, and TCRdb holds only the in-frame ones, with some missing. The data show 20,000 to 25,000 clones, around 75% seen once. Trimming cost V 6 bases and J 4 bases, with 13 bases left between them. Looked up from germline, CDR1 is MDHEN and CDR2 is SYDVKM. This CDR3 has 14 amino acids. In the case of this clone: Its specificity is unknown.

The clonotype originates from a human donor with HPV-associated anogenital cancer. Sample collection was performed from a patient who underwent chemoradiotherapy. The rearrangement joins TRBV28 to TRBJ2-1, with D perhaps TRBD1 (6 bases). The CDR3 region has the DNA TGTGCCAGCAGGGCAGGGGCGACGTACAATGAGCAGTTCTTC. Translating gives CASRAGATYNEQFF. Based on the CDR3 plus reference TRBV28 and TRBJ2-1, the full variable domain is DVKVTQSSRYLVKRTGEKVFLECVQDMDHENMFWYRQDPGLGLRLIYFSYDVKMKEKGDIPEGYSVSREKKERFSLILESASTNQTSMYLCASRAGATYNEQFFGPGTRLTVL.